The 6 T cell receptor beta chains listed next were all sequenced from one sample in a study of beta chain features in type 1 diabetes (dated by TCRdb to between 2018 and 2020). Libraries were prepared through the immunoSEQ multiplex PCR assay. The High Capacity cDNA Reverse Transcription Kit was used to reverse transcribe all of the isolated RNA, meaning that expressed TCRB transcripts were what got sequenced. TCRdb retrieved this table from immuneACCESS and kept in-frame rearrangements only. Not all clones are present; in checked studies, unresolved V genes account for under half, and no reason is known for the remainder. For this sample there are under 900,000 clones; about 17% appear just once. 0.023% of the sample is held by the ten biggest clonotypes. The material sequenced was naive CD4+ T cells from blood. Per the publication, the cell subset or site label means: true naive CD4+ T cells. Every receptor here comes from a woman between 18 and 30 years old in good health.

The chain combines TRBV4-3 with TRBJ2-3; 10 positions match TRBD2. There are 15 residues in the CDR3. Germline trimming cut 0 bases from V and 8 bases from J; bases unmatched to any gene: 5. CDR1 is LGHNA, CDR2 YSLEER, per germline. CDR3 loop: CASSQEVLAGATQYF. In DNA, the CDR3 is TGCGCCAGCAGCCAAGAGGTCCTAGCGGGAGCTACGCAGTATTTT.

The chain couples TRBV2 to TRBJ1-3, with 8 bases that match TRBD1. Germline V gives CDR1 SNHLY, CDR2 FYNNEI. The CDR3 has 14 residues. Trimming cost V 3 bases and J 11 bases; bases outside gene matches: 9. CDR3 protein: CASSDWTGKIPIYF. DNA for the CDR3: TGTGCCAGCAGTGATTGGACAGGGAAAATACCCATATATTTT.

The chain couples TRBV7-9 to TRBJ2-7, with D possibly matching TRBD2 (6 bases). V was trimmed by 4 bases and J by 2 bases, leaving 15 bases between them. Germline V gene sequence: CDR1 SEHNR, CDR2 FQNEAQ (reference sequence). The CDR3 is 15 residues long. CDR3 sequence (DNA): TGTGCCAGCAGCTCCTCGGGGGTACGTCCCTACGAGCAGTACTTC. Translation: CASSSSGVRPYEQYF.

The J gene is TRBJ2-2, the V gene TRBV5-1, with D unresolved. Trimming shortened V by 0 bases and J by 1 base, and 7 bases separated the two germline ends. The CDR3 is made up of 15 amino acids. Germline CDR1 and CDR2: SGHRS and YFSETQ. The CDR3 region is CASSLGPENTGELFF. The CDR3 bases are TGCGCCAGCAGCTTGGGGCCGGAGAACACCGGGGAGCTGTTTTTT.

The V gene is TRBV6-5, the J gene TRBJ2-1; no clear D gene. This CDR3 spans 12 amino acids. Between the trimmed V and J ends, which lost 6 bases and 5 bases, there was a span of 8 bases. Germline V CDR1 and CDR2: MNHEY, SVGAGI. CDR3 sequence (DNA): TGTGCCAGCAGAGGGAACCACAATGAGCAGTTCTTC. Translating gives CASRGNHNEQFF.

The J gene is TRBJ2-3, the V gene TRBV10-3; D gene uncertain. Germline lookup yields CDR1 ENHRY and CDR2 SYGVKD. The germline V and J ends were trimmed by 2 bases and 2 bases, with 11 bases remaining between them. The CDR3 runs to 15 residues. CDR3 sequence: CAISEVRAITDTQYF. CDR3 coding DNA: TGTGCCATCAGTGAGGTCCGGGCAATCACAGATACGCAGTATTTT.